A selection of T cell receptor beta chains follows, all from one sample in a study of beta chain features in type 1 diabetes. Method: immunoSEQ multiplex PCR; TCRdb's copy keeps in-frame clones and lacks some. The table includes around 500,000 clones, 11% detected once. What was sequenced was naive CD4+ T cells from blood. These receptors were taken from a woman between 18 and 29 years old in good health. Both conserved end residues are part of each CDR3. A D gene is named only where the DNA matches it firmly. Rows may omit the clone size; those that give it use once, few, many or a size class.

J gene	V gene	D gene	clone size	CDR3 protein	CDR3 DNA
TRBJ1-4	TRBV30	.	.	CAWSVLLGRTNEKLFF	TGTGCCTGGAGTGTACTTCTCGGGCGGACTAATGAAAAACTGTTTTTT
TRBJ1-6	TRBV7-2	.	.	CASSLEQGYYNSPLHF	TGTGCCAGCAGCTTAGAACAGGGTTACTATAATTCACCCCTCCACTTT
TRBJ2-6	TRBV13	.	few	CASSFLGQWRAGANVLTF	TGTGCCAGCAGCTTTTTGGGACAGTGGAGGGCTGGGGCCAACGTCCTGACTTTC
TRBJ1-3	TRBV7-6	TRBD1	.	CASSPRSDRGSGNTIYF	TGTGCCAGCAGCCCCCGTTCGGACAGGGGATCTGGAAACACCATATATTTT
TRBJ2-1	TRBV19	TRBD2	.	CASSIGAGGIEQFF	TGTGCCAGTAGTATCGGAGCGGGAGGGATTGAGCAGTTCTTC
TRBJ1-6	TRBV6-1	.	few	CASRGSLHNSPLHF	TGTGCCAGCAGGGGAAGTTTGCATAATTCACCCCTCCACTTT
TRBJ2-2	TRBV5-1	.	few	CASNDRTGELFF	TGCGCCAGCAATGACAGGACCGGGGAGCTGTTTTTT
TRBJ1-2	TRBV7-3	.	.	CASSRDNNYGYTF	TGTGCCAGCAGCCGGGACAATAACTATGGCTACACCTTC
TRBJ2-7	TRBV7-9	.	once	CASSPDLRREQYF	TGTGCCAGCAGCCCAGACTTGAGACGAGAGCAGTACTTC
TRBJ2-1	TRBV4-3	TRBD2	few	CASSVGLAGVEQFF	TGCGCCAGCAGTGTTGGGCTAGCGGGAGTTGAGCAGTTCTTC
TRBJ1-1	TRBV6-5	TRBD1	few	CASSPGTGIRAFF	TGTGCCAGCAGTCCCGGGACAGGGATCAGGGCTTTCTTT
TRBJ2-1	TRBV28	TRBD2	.	CASRERETYNEQFF	TGTGCCAGCAGGGAGCGGGAGACCTACAATGAGCAGTTCTTC
TRBJ2-5	TRBV7-9	.	.	CASSSSLTQYF	TGTGCCAGCAGCTCTAGTCTGACCCAGTACTTC
TRBJ2-5	TRBV18	TRBD2	once	CASSLTSGSYPETQYF	TGTGCCAGCTCCCTTACTAGCGGGAGCTATCCAGAGACCCAGTACTTC
TRBJ2-1	TRBV7-8	TRBD2	.	CASSSSGTSGSVEQFF	TGTGCCAGCAGCTCCTCTGGGACTAGCGGGAGTGTTGAGCAGTTCTTC
TRBJ1-4	TRBV4-3	.	.	CASSQVDRTNEKLFF	TGCGCCAGCAGCCAAGTCGACAGAACTAATGAAAAACTGTTTTTT
TRBJ1-5	TRBV9	.	.	CASSSAGQSKYSNQPQHF	TGTGCCAGCAGCTCCGCGGGGCAGTCAAAATATAGCAATCAGCCCCAGCATTTT
TRBJ2-5	TRBV7-2	.	.	CASSAGGAGDGETQYF	TGTGCCAGCAGTGCAGGGGGAGCGGGGGACGGAGAGACCCAGTACTTC
TRBJ2-1	TRBV29-1	TRBD2	.	CSVGSGGPNEQFF	TGCAGCGTTGGGAGCGGGGGGCCCAATGAGCAGTTCTTC
TRBJ1-2	TRBV30	.	.	CAYSPGLSRTYGYTF	TGTGCCTATTCGCCAGGGCTGAGTCGGACCTATGGCTACACCTTC
TRBJ2-1	TRBV7-3	.	.	CASSLTRYNEQFF	TGTGCCAGCAGCTTAACGAGGTACAATGAGCAGTTCTTC
TRBJ2-7	TRBV7-9	.	few	CASSRNDIGEQYF	TGTGCCAGCAGCCGAAACGACATCGGCGAGCAGTACTTC
TRBJ2-2	TRBV30	.	.	CAWRNTGELFF	TGTGCCTGGAGAAACACCGGGGAGCTGTTTTTT
TRBJ2-2	TRBV30	TRBD2	.	CAWSVTWREGPNTGELFF	TGTGCCTGGAGTGTTACCTGGCGGGAGGGCCCGAACACCGGGGAGCTGTTTTTT
TRBJ2-3	TRBV9	.	.	CASSPHGYQDTQYF	TGTGCCAGCAGCCCCCACGGGTATCAAGATACGCAGTATTTT
TRBJ2-3	TRBV4-3	TRBD2	few	CASSQRETTDTQYF	TGCGCCAGCAGCCAGCGGGAGACTACAGATACGCAGTATTTT
TRBJ2-4	TRBV30	.	.	CAWSVGLLSLQNIQYF	TGTGCCTGGAGTGTCGGGCTCCTTAGCCTCCAAAACATTCAGTACTTC
TRBJ2-5	TRBV5-1	.	.	CASSPNIMGETQYF	TGCGCCAGCAGTCCTAATATAATGGGAGAGACCCAGTACTTC
TRBJ2-5	TRBV7-2	.	.	CASSTVSSWETQYF	TGTGCCAGCAGCACCGTTAGCAGTTGGGAGACCCAGTACTTC
TRBJ2-1	TRBV30	.	few	CAWSRDSYNEQFF	TGTGCCTGGAGTAGAGACTCCTACAATGAGCAGTTCTTC
TRBJ2-2	TRBV28	.	.	CASRAPGNTGELFF	TGTGCCAGCAGGGCCCCAGGGAACACCGGGGAGCTGTTTTTT
TRBJ2-7	TRBV29-1	.	.	CSARGQFYEQYF	TGCAGCGCCCGAGGACAATTCTACGAGCAGTACTTC
TRBJ1-5	TRBV28	.	.	CASSTMSPQHF	TGTGCCAGCAGTACAATGTCGCCCCAGCATTTT
TRBJ2-3	TRBV21-1	.	many	CASSFGTPKNTQYF	TGTGCCAGCAGCTTTGGGACACCCAAAAATACGCAGTATTTT
TRBJ2-7	TRBV30	TRBD2	few	CAWSVGRLAGDRVGYEQYF	TGTGCCTGGAGTGTAGGTAGGCTAGCGGGAGATCGGGTCGGGTACGAGCAGTACTTC
TRBJ2-5	TRBV19	.	.	CASSIDQETQYF	TGTGCCAGTAGTATAGACCAAGAGACCCAGTACTTC
TRBJ2-5	TRBV5-4	TRBD1	few	CASSSLGQGLEGETQYF	TGTGCCAGCAGCTCATTGGGACAGGGCCTAGAGGGAGAGACCCAGTACTTC
TRBJ1-2	TRBV4-2	.	.	CASSQVRAKGYTF	TGTGCCAGCAGCCAAGTAAGAGCGAAAGGCTACACCTTC
TRBJ2-5	TRBV4-1	.	.	CASSQVVTAQETQYF	TGCGCCAGCAGCCAAGTAGTTACAGCCCAAGAGACCCAGTACTTC
TRBJ2-1	TRBV7-2	.	.	CASGPGGSYNEQFF	TGTGCCAGCGGACCCGGGGGCTCTTACAATGAGCAGTTCTTC
TRBJ2-5	TRBV15	TRBD2	.	CATSRGGGAGVRRTQYF	TGTGCCACCAGCAGAGGTGGAGGAGCGGGGGTTAGGCGGACCCAGTACTTC
TRBJ2-3	TRBV7-3	.	.	CASSVGSVDTQYF	TGTGCCAGCAGCGTGGGGAGTGTAGATACGCAGTATTTT
TRBJ2-3	TRBV7-2	.	few	CASSSFTDTQYF	TGTGCCAGCAGCTCATTCACAGATACGCAGTATTTT
TRBJ1-5	TRBV10-3	.	few	CAIRDSLSNQPQHF	TGTGCCATCAGGGACAGCCTTAGCAATCAGCCCCAGCATTTT
TRBJ1-1	TRBV29-1	.	.	CSVLSGQRTEAFF	TGCAGCGTTTTATCAGGGCAGCGCACTGAAGCTTTCTTT
TRBJ1-2	TRBV9	TRBD1	.	CASSAARRDRYGYTF	TGTGCCAGCAGCGCAGCCCGCCGGGACAGATATGGCTACACCTTC
TRBJ2-1	TRBV2	.	few	CAGAVDSSYNEQFF	TGTGCCGGAGCAGTCGACAGCTCCTACAATGAGCAGTTCTTC
TRBJ2-3	TRBV5-1	TRBD1	.	CASSYRQGNTDTQYF	TGCGCCAGCAGCTACAGACAGGGGAACACAGATACGCAGTATTTT
TRBJ2-7	TRBV30	TRBD2	.	CAWSRGGVYEQYF	TGTGCCTGGAGTCGTGGGGGGGTCTACGAGCAGTACTTC
TRBJ1-1	TRBV29-1	.	.	CSVERPANTEAFF	TGCAGCGTTGAAAGGCCAGCAAACACTGAAGCTTTCTTT
TRBJ2-1	TRBV9	TRBD2	few	CASSVVSSGSIYNEQFF	TGTGCCAGCAGCGTAGTTAGTAGCGGGAGTATATACAATGAGCAGTTCTTC
TRBJ2-4	TRBV5-4	TRBD1	few	CASSPEGTGDLNIQYF	TGTGCCAGCAGCCCGGAAGGGACAGGCGACCTAAACATTCAGTACTTC